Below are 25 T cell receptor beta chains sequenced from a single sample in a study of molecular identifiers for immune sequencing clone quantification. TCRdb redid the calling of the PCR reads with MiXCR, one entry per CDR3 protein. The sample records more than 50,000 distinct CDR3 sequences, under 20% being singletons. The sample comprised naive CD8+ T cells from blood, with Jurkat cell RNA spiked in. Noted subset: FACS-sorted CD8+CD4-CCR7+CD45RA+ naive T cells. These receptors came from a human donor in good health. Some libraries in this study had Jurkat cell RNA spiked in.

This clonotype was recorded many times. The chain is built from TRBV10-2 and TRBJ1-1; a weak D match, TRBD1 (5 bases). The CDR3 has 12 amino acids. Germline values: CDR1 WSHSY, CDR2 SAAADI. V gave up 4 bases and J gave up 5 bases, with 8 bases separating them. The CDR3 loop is CASSVGDTEAFF. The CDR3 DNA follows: TGCGCCAGCAGTGTAGGGGATACTGAAGCTTTCTTT.

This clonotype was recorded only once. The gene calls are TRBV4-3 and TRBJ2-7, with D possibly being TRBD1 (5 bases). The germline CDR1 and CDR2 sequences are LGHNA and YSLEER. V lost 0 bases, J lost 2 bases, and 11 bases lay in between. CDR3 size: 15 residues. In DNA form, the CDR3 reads TGCGCCAGCAGCCAAGATTACGGCAGGGCCTACGAGCAGTACTTC. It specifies CASSQDYGRAYEQYF.

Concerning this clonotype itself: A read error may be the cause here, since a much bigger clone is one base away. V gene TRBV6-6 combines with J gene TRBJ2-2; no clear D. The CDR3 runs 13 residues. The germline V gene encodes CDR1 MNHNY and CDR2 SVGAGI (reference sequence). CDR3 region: CVSSYVASGELFF. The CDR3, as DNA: TGTGTCAGCAGTTACGTAGCTTCCGGGGAGCTGTTTTTT.

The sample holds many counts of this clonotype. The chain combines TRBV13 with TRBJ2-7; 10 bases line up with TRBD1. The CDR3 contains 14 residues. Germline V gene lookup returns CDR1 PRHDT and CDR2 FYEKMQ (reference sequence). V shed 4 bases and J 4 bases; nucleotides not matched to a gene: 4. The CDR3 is CASSSTGGQYEQYF. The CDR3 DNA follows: TGTGCCAGCAGCTCGACAGGGGGCCAATACGAGCAGTACTTC. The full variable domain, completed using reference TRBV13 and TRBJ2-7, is AAGVIQSPRHLIKEKRETATLKCYPIPRHDTVYWYQQGPGQDPQFLISFYEKMQSDKGSIPDRFSAQQFSDYHSELNMSSLELGDSALYFCASSSTGGQYEQYFGPGTRLTVT.

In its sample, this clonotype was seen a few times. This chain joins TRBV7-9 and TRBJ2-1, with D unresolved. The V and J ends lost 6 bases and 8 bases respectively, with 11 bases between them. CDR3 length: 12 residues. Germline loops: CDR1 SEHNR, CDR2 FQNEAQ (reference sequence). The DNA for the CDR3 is TGTGCCAGCAGTGCGCCTTGGGATGAGCAGTTCTTC. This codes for CASSAPWDEQFF.

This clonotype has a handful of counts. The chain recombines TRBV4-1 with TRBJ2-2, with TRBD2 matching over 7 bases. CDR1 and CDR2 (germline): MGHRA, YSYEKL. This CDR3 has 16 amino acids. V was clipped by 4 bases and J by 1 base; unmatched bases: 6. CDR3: CASSPLGGLNTGELFF. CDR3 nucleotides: TGCGCCAGCAGCCCTCTCGGGGGGTTGAACACCGGGGAGCTGTTTTTT.

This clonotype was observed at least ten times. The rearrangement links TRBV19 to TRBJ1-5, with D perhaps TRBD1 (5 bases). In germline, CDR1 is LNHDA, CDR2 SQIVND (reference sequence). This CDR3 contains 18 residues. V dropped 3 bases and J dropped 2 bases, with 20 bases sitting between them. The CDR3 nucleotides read TGTGCCAGTAGTATTGTCAGTGAGGGGCAGTTTGGCAATCAGCCCCAGCATTTT. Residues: CASSIVSEGQFGNQPQHF.

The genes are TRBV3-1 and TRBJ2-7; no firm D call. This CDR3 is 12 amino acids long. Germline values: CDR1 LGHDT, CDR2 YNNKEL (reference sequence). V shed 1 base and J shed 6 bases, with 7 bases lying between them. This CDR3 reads CASSQVPSEQYF. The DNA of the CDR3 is TGTGCCAGCAGCCAAGTCCCTAGCGAGCAGTACTTC.

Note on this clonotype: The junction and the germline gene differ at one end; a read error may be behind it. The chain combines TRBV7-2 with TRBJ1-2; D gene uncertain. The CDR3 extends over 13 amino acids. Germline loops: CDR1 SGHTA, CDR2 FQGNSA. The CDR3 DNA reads TGCGCCAGCACCATTAGCCTCTACCATGGCTACACCTTC. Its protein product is CASTISLYHGYTF.

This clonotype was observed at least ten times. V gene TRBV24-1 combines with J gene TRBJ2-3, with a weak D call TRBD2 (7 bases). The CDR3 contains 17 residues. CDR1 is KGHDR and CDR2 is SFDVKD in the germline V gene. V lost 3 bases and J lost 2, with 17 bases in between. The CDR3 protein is CATSDPTRGAYTDTQYF. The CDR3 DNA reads TGTGCCACCAGTGATCCAACTCGGGGGGCCTACACAGATACGCAGTATTTT.

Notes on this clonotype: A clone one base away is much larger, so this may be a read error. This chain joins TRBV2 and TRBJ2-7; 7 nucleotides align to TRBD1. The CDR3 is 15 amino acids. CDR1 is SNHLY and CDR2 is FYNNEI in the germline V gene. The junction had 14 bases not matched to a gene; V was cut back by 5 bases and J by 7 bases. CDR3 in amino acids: CASSSSGGTSEEQYF. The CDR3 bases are TGTGCCAGCAGTTCCTCAGGGGGTACCTCCGAGGAGCAGTACTTC. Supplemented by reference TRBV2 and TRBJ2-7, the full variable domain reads EPEVTQTPSHQVTQMGQEVILRCVPISNHLYFYWYRQILGQKVEFLVSFYNNEISEKSEIFDDQFSVERPDGSNFTLKIRSTKLEDSAMYFCASSSSGGTSEEQYFGPGTRLTVT.

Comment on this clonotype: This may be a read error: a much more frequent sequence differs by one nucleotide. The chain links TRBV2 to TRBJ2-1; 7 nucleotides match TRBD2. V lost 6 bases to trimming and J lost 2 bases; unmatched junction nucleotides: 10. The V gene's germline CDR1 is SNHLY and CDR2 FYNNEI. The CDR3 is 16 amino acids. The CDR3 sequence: CASSETELATYNEQFF. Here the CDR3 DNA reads TGTGCCAGCAGCGAAACAGAACTAGCGACCTACAATGAGCAGTTCTTC.

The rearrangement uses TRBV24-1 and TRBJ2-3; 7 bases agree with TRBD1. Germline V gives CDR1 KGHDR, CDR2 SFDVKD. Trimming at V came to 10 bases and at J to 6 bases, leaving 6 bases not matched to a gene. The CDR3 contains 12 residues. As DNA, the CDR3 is TGTGCCACTCAAGGGGGCCGGGATACGCAGTATTTT. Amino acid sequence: CATQGGRDTQYF.

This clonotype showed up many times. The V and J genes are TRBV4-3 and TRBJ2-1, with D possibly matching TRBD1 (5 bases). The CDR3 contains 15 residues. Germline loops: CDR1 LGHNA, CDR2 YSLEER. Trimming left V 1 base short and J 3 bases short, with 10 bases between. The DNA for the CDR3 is TGCGCCAGCAGCCAAGTTCAGGGATACTACAATGAGCAGTTCTTC. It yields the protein CASSQVQGYYNEQFF.

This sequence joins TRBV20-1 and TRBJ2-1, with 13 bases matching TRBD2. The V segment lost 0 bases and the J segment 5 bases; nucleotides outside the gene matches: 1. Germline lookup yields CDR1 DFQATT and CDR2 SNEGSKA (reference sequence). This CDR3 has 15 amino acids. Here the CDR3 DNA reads TGCAGTGCTAGAGAAGGACTAGCGGGGGACAATGAGCAGTTCTTC. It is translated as CSAREGLAGDNEQFF.

In DNA, the CDR3 is TGCAGTGCTAGAGATCTTTTGTCGGGAGAGGTCTCCTACAATGAGCAGTTCTTC. Protein sequence: CSARDLLSGEVSYNEQFF. V is TRBV20-1 and J is TRBJ2-1, with D possibly being TRBD2 (6 bases). Germline V gene sequence: CDR1 DFQATT, CDR2 SNEGSKA (reference sequence). Trimming removed 0 bases from V and 0 bases from J, with 18 bases in between. The CDR3 has 18 amino acids.

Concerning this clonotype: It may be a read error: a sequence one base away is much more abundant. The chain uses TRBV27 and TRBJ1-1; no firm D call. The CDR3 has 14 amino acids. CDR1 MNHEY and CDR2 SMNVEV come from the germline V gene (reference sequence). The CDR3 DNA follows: TGTGTCAGCAGTTCGCTTGTTGTGAACGCTGAAGCTTTCTTT. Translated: CVSSSLVVNAEAFF.

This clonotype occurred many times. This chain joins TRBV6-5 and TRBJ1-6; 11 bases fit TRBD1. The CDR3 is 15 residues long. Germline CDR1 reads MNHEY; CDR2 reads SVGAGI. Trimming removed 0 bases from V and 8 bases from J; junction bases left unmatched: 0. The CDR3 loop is CASSYSGQGDSPLHF. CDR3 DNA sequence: TGTGCCAGCAGTTACTCGGGACAGGGGGATTCACCCCTCCACTTT.

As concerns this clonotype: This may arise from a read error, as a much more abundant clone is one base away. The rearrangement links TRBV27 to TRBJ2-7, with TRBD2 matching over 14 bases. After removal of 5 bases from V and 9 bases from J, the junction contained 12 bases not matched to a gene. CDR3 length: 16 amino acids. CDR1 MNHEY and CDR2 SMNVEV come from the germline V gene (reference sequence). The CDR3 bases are TGTGCCAGCAGTCGACTAGCGGGAGGGTTCATAGGCGGGCAGTACTTC. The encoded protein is CASSRLAGGFIGGQYF.

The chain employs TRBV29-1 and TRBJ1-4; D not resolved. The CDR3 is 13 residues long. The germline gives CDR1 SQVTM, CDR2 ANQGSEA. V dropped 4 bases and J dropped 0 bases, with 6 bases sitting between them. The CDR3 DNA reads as TGCAGCGTTGTAGAGCCAACTAATGAAAAACTGTTTTTT. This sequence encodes CSVVEPTNEKLFF. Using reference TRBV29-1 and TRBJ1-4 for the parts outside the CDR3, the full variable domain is SAVISQKPSRDICQRGTSLTIQCQVDSQVTMMFWYRQQPGQSLTLIATANQGSEATYESGFVIDKFPISRPNLTFSTLTVSNMSPEDSSIYLCSVVEPTNEKLFFGSGTQLSVL.

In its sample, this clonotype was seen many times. In DNA, the CDR3 is TGCAGTGCTCTCAACTACCAGGGAAATCAGCCCCAGCATTTT. Amino acid sequence: CSALNYQGNQPQHF. The chain carries TRBV20-1 and TRBJ1-5; D is perhaps TRBD1 (5 bases). Trimming shortened V by 5 bases and J by 4 bases, and 15 bases separated the two germline ends. The germline V gene encodes CDR1 DFQATT and CDR2 SNEGSKA (reference sequence). The CDR3 extends over 14 amino acids.

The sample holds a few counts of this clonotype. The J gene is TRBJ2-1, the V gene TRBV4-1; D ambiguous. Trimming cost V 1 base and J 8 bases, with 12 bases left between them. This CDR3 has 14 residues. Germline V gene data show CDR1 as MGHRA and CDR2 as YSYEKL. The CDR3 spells CASSQGLARDEQFF. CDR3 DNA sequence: TGCGCCAGCAGCCAAGGGTTAGCTAGAGATGAGCAGTTCTTC.

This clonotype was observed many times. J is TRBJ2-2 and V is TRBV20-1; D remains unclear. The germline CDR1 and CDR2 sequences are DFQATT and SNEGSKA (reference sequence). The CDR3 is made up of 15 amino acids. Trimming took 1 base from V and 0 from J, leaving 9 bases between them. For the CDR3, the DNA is TGCAGTGCTAGAGTTTGGGATACGAACACCGGGGAGCTGTTTTTT. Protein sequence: CSARVWDTNTGELFF.

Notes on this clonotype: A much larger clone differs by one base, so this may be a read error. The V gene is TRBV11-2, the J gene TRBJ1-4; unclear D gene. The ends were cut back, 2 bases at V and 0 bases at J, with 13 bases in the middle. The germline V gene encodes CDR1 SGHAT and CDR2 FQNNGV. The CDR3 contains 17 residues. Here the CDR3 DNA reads TGTGCCAGCAGCTTAATTCCGTCGTTCGCAACTAATGAAAAACTGTTTTTT. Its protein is CASSLIPSFATNEKLFF.

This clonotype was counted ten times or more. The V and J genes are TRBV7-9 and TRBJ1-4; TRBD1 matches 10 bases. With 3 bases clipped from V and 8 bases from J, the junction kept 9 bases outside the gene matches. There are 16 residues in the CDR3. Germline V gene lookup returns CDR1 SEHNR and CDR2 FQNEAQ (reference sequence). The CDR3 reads CASSFDRGHGGEKLFF. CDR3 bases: TGTGCCAGCAGCTTCGACAGGGGGCATGGTGGAGAAAAACTGTTTTTT. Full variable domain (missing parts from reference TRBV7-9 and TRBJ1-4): DTGVSQNPRHKITKRGQNVTFRCDPISEHNRLYWYRQTLGQGPEFLTYFQNEAQLEKSRLLSDRFSAERPKGSFSTLEIQRTEQGDSAMYLCASSFDRGHGGEKLFFGSGTQLSVL.